This TCR beta chain was documented in a study of shared clonotypes between healthy human individuals. Study at large: Used for every donor were three CD4 naive, three CD4 memory, two CD8 naive and one CD8 memory plate. Study conclusions and caveats: Against clonotypes common to all four donors, non-shared ones had lower generation probabilities. The sharing of about 5% of naive CD4 clonotypes was seen across a handful of donors.

Naive CD8 cells comprised CD45RO-negative, CCR7-positively selected cells, excluding terminally differentiated effector memory CD45RA+ cells. At deep level, the assay was performed. Repertoires were generated with immunoSEQ multiplex PCR, while TCRdb's copy carries only in-frame clones and drops some. Of hundreds of thousands of clones in the sample, about 95% were seen once. The CDR3 is 16 residues long. With 3 bases clipped from V and 3 bases from J, the junction kept 7 bases outside the gene matches. Looked up from germline, CDR1 is MNHEY and CDR2 is SMNVEV (reference sequence). Points on this clone: Its antigen is currently unknown.

Specimen: naive CD8+ T cells sorted from blood. The receptor's source is a woman aged 25 to 39 in good health. The chain carries TRBV27 and TRBJ2-3, with 9 positions matching TRBD1. The CDR3 is CASSFLHGQGTDTQYF. The CDR3 DNA is TGTGCCAGCAGTTTCCTCCACGGACAGGGGACAGATACGCAGTATTTT.